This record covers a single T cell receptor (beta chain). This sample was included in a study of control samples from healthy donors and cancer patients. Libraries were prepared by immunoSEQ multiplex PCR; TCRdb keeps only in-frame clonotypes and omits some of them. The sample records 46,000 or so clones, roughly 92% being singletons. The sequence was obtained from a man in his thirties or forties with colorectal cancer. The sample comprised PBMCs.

CDR3: CASSLEGQGFTGELFF. The CDR3 DNA follows: TGTGCCAGCAGCTTAGAGGGACAGGGGTTTACCGGGGAGCTGTTTTTT. The chain combines TRBV7-2 with TRBJ2-2; TRBD1 matches 10 bases. The J segment lost 5 bases and the V segment lost 1 base, leaving 4 bases of the junction unmatched. CDR3 length: 16 amino acids. CDR1 is SGHTA, CDR2 FQGNSA, per germline.